This T cell receptor (beta chain) appears in the sequencing data of a study of T cell responses to AZD1222 COVID-19 vaccine. Regarding the study as a whole: Breadth and depth of Spike-specific TCRs rose after two AZD1222 doses.

With respect to this clone: Its antigen is not identified.

The J segment lost 8 bases and the V segment lost 7 bases, leaving 7 bases of the junction unmatched. The CDR3 runs to 12 residues. Per germline, CDR1 SGHNT and CDR2 YENEEA. The protocol was immunoSEQ multiplex PCR, while the TCRdb copy is restricted to in-frame clones and leaves out a portion. The repertoire includes roughly 120,000 clones, roughly 90% of them detected once, and 11% to 15% sits in the top ten. The TCR sequence derives from an adult in good health. The sequences come from peripheral blood, collected on day 0 of AZD1222 vaccination. The chain carries TRBV11-3 and TRBJ1-2; 7 positions agree with TRBD1. The CDR3 nucleotides are TGTGCCAGCATGGACAGGCTGAGGGGCTACACCTTC. Translating gives CASMDRLRGYTF.